The 28 T cell receptor beta chains listed next were all sequenced from one sample in a study of blood T cells in healthy people across ages. The use of a sample-barcoded 5' primer and a J-beta primer mix characterized a second PCR of roughly 7 to 11 cycles. TCRdb re-analysed the 5' RACE reads in MiXCR, keeping a single row per CDR3 protein. The sample has about 1,400,000 distinct CDR3 sequences; 42% are singletons. Sample: blood. Receptors originate from a young woman in good health.

The V and J genes are TRBV28 and TRBJ2-3; 8 bases fit TRBD2. The CDR3 length is 15 residues. The junction had 9 bases not matched to a gene; V was cut back by 4 bases and J by 6 bases. Germline V gene data show CDR1 as MDHEN and CDR2 as SYDVKM. This CDR3 reads CASSSTAGARDTQYF. CDR3 nucleotide sequence: TGTGCCAGCAGTTCCACAGCGGGGGCGCGCGATACGCAGTATTTT.

The CDR3 protein is CASKTGELFF. CDR3 nucleotide sequence: TGTGCCAGCAAGACCGGGGAGCTGTTTTTT. This chain uses TRBV27 with TRBJ2-2; D remains unclear. The CDR3 extends over 10 amino acids. With 7 bases removed from V and 5 bases from J, the gap between germline ends came to 2 bases. CDR1 and CDR2 from the germline V gene are MNHEY and SMNVEV (reference sequence).

The chain uses TRBV27 and TRBJ2-7, with TRBD2 matching 8 bases. This CDR3 region has 16 residues. CDR1 is MNHEY and CDR2 is SMNVEV in the germline V gene (reference sequence). V dropped 4 bases and J dropped 3; count of bases not matched to a gene: 11. The chain's CDR3 is CASSSSGGALNYEQYF. CDR3 DNA: TGTGCCAGCAGTTCCTCGGGGGGGGCCCTCAACTACGAGCAGTACTTC.

The genes are TRBV21-1 and TRBJ2-7. TRBV21-1 is an annotated pseudogene. CDR3 size: 15 residues. In nucleotides, the CDR3 is TGTGCCAGCAGCAAAGGAGCAGGTCTAACCTACGAGCAGTACTTC. Protein sequence: CASSKGAGLTYEQYF.

CDR3 sequence (DNA): TGTGCCAGCAACAGTGCTTATGGCTACACCTTC. Its translation is CASNSAYGYTF. The gene calls are TRBV6-1 and TRBJ1-2; no clear D gene. Looked up from germline, CDR1 is MNHNS and CDR2 is SASEGT. There are 11 residues in the CDR3. Trimming took 7 bases from V and 5 from J, leaving 8 bases between them.

Remarks on this clonotype: Sequence at one end of the junction differs from germline and may be a read error. The chain is built from TRBV12-3 or TRBV12-4 and TRBJ2-3, with TRBD2 identical over 7 bases. CDR3 size: 16 residues. The CDR3 DNA reads TGTGCCAGTAGTTTACAGGCTAGCGGTCGCACAGATACGCATTATTTT. Its protein product is CASSLQASGRTDTHYF.

V usage is TRBV7-2 and J usage is TRBJ2-5; D gene uncertain. Germline lookup yields CDR1 SGHTA and CDR2 FQGNSA. V shed 5 bases and J shed 11 bases, with 18 bases lying between them. The CDR3 runs to 13 residues. In DNA form, the CDR3 reads TGTGCCAGCAGCAGTCAGTCCCGGAGTGAGCAGTACTTC. The encoded protein is CASSSQSRSEQYF.

In its sample, this clonotype was seen a few times. CDR3 sequence reads: CASSLVRPGSYNEQFF. In nucleotides, the CDR3 is TGTGCCAGCTCCTTAGTCCGCCCAGGGTCCTACAATGAGCAGTTCTTC. This chain uses TRBV12-3 or TRBV12-4 with TRBJ2-1; weak D call: TRBD1 (5 bases). CDR3 length equals 16 residues. V was trimmed by 8 bases and J by 1 base, leaving 18 bases between them.

This chain connects TRBV9 to TRBJ2-1, with TRBD2 matching over 7 bases. V dropped 7 bases and J dropped 9; count of bases not matched to a gene: 13. The germline V gene encodes CDR1 SGDLS and CDR2 YYNGEE. The CDR3 covers 14 residues. CDR3: CASGDGGGSGEQFF. As DNA, the CDR3 is TGTGCCAGCGGGGATGGGGGAGGGTCAGGTGAGCAGTTCTTC.

The chain links TRBV5-5 to TRBJ2-1, with 12 nucleotides matching TRBD2. From germline, CDR1 is SGHKS and CDR2 YYEKEE (reference sequence). This CDR3 contains 18 residues. Germline trimming cut 0 bases from V and 8 bases from J; bases unmatched to any gene: 12. Written as DNA, the CDR3 is TGTGCCAGCAGCTTGGCCTGGCTGCTAGCGGGAGGGAGAGATGAGCAGTTCTTC. Translation: CASSLAWLLAGGRDEQFF.

This clonotype has more than one count but fewer than ten. The gene calls are TRBV5-8 and TRBJ2-5, with D unresolved. Germline lookup yields CDR1 SGHTS and CDR2 YDEGEE. The CDR3 loop spans 13 amino acids. The V end lost 2 bases, the J end lost 5 bases, and 10 bases lay between the germline ends. CDR3: CASSFPLSETQYF. The CDR3 DNA reads as TGTGCCAGCAGCTTTCCCCTTTCGGAGACCCAGTACTTC.

Only a few counts were recorded for this clonotype. V is TRBV20-1 and J is TRBJ1-2, with a tentative D call TRBD1 (5 bases). The CDR3 consists of 10 residues. Germline V lookup: CDR1 DFQATT, CDR2 SNEGSKA (reference sequence). Between the trimmed V and J ends, which lost 6 bases and 8 bases, there was a span of 10 bases. CDR3 sequence: CSAQQGGYTF. In nucleotides, the CDR3 is TGCAGTGCGCAGCAGGGAGGCTACACCTTC.

The V call is TRBV6-2 or TRBV6-3, the J call TRBJ2-7; D unclear. There are 13 residues in the CDR3. V shed 2 bases and J shed 2 bases, with 7 bases lying between them. CDR1 MNHEY and CDR2 SVGEGT come from the germline V gene. Here the CDR3 reads CASSYLSTYEQYF. The CDR3 DNA reads TGTGCCAGCAGTTACCTTTCGACCTACGAGCAGTACTTC.

V and J are TRBV7-8 and TRBJ2-2; D remains ambiguous. Trimming took 5 bases from V and 5 from J, leaving 18 bases between them. In germline, CDR1 is SGHVS, CDR2 FQNEAQ. CDR3 length equals 16 residues. Written as DNA, the CDR3 is TGTGCCAGCAGCCACGACCAACGGGTTTATACCGGGGAGCTGTTTTTT. Amino acid sequence: CASSHDQRVYTGELFF.

The chain has TRBV29-1 and TRBJ2-2, with D perhaps matching TRBD1 (5 bases). The length of the CDR3 is 13 residues. Looked up from germline, CDR1 is SQVTM and CDR2 is ANQGSEA. V gave up 4 bases and J gave up 0 bases, with 6 bases separating them. The CDR3 loop reads CSVARANTGELFF. In DNA form, the CDR3 reads TGCAGCGTTGCCAGGGCGAACACCGGGGAGCTGTTTTTT.

The CDR3 region is CATSYENQGGNEQFF. CDR3 nucleotides: TGTGCCACCAGCTACGAAAACCAGGGGGGGAATGAGCAGTTCTTC. The chain employs TRBV15 and TRBJ2-1; D is possibly TRBD1 or TRBD2 (7 bases each). Trimming removed 5 bases at V and 7 bases at J, with 18 bases between. This CDR3 region has 15 residues. Germline CDR1 is LNHNV and CDR2 is YYDKDF (reference sequence).

This clonotype showed up just a few times. The V gene is TRBV3-1, the J gene TRBJ2-7, with a tentative D call TRBD2 (6 bases). The CDR3 contains 13 residues. Germline values: CDR1 LGHDT, CDR2 YNNKEL (reference sequence). Trimming removed 5 bases from V and 1 base from J, with 9 bases in between. The chain's CDR3 is CASSFRESYEQYF. As DNA, the CDR3 is TGTGCCAGCAGCTTCCGGGAGTCCTACGAGCAGTACTTC.

A remark on this clonotype: With a much larger clone just one base away, this may be a read error. This chain joins TRBV7-9 and TRBJ2-1; TRBD1 might be the D (6 bases). There are 14 residues in the CDR3. Trimming took 5 bases from V and 2 from J, leaving 10 bases between them. The germline gives CDR1 SEHNR, CDR2 FQNEAQ (reference sequence). The CDR3 nucleotides are TGTGCCAGCAGCCCCCGGACAGCCTACAATGAGCAGTTCTTC. Amino acids: CASSPRTAYNEQFF. Full variable domain (rest looked up from reference TRBV7-9 and TRBJ2-1): DTGVSQNPRHKITKRGQNVTFRCDPISEHNRLYWYRQTLGQGPEFLTYFQNEAQLEKSRLLSDRFSAERPKGSFSTLEIQRTEQGDSAMYLCASSPRTAYNEQFFGPGTRLTVL.

This clonotype was seen repeatedly, ten times or more. The chain couples TRBV6-1 to TRBJ1-6, with 10 bases that match TRBD1. This CDR3 has 13 residues. The ends lost 8 bases at V and 8 bases at J; junction bases unmatched: 3. The germline gives CDR1 MNHNS, CDR2 SASEGT. In nucleotides, the CDR3 is TGTGCCAGCCTTGACAGGGGGCATTCACCCCTCCACTTT. This sequence encodes CASLDRGHSPLHF.

The chain is built from TRBV2 and TRBJ1-4; possible D gene TRBD1, 6 bases. The V gene's germline CDR1 is SNHLY and CDR2 FYNNEI. The V end lost 10 bases, the J end lost 0 bases, and 12 bases lay between the germline ends. The CDR3 is 14 amino acids. The CDR3 region is CATGRQATNEKLFF. The DNA of the CDR3 is TGTGCCACAGGTCGACAGGCAACTAATGAAAAACTGTTTTTT. Variable domain in full (rest from reference TRBV2 and TRBJ1-4): EPEVTQTPSHQVTQMGQEVILRCVPISNHLYFYWYRQILGQKVEFLVSFYNNEISEKSEIFDDQFSVERPDGSNFTLKIRSTKLEDSAMYFCATGRQATNEKLFFGSGTQLSVL.

This clonotype was counted between two and nine times. The chain is built from TRBV11-2 and TRBJ1-6, with unresolved D. This CDR3 has 14 residues. Germline CDR1 SGHAT, CDR2 FQNNGV. The V end was cut by 2 bases, the J end by 11 bases, with 13 bases between. In nucleotides, the CDR3 is TGTGCCAGCAGCTTAAACCAAAAAAGTACACCCCTCCACTTT. Translation: CASSLNQKSTPLHF.

This clonotype has just a few counts. V usage is TRBV2 and J usage is TRBJ2-1; no reliable D call. Germline loops: CDR1 SNHLY, CDR2 FYNNEI. The CDR3 consists of 15 residues. V dropped 4 bases and J dropped 0 bases, with 10 bases sitting between them. CDR3 region: CASSVQKTSYNEQFF. CDR3 nucleotide sequence: TGTGCCAGCAGTGTACAGAAAACCTCCTACAATGAGCAGTTCTTC.

The CDR3, as DNA: TGTGCCACCAGTGCCGTGGACCAGTCAGCGACCCGCTACAATGAGCAGTTCTTC. Amino acids: CATSAVDQSATRYNEQFF. The chain carries TRBV24-1 and TRBJ2-1; the D is unclear. Germline V gives CDR1 KGHDR, CDR2 SFDVKD. The CDR3 runs to 18 residues. Trimming removed 5 bases from V and 3 bases from J, with 22 bases in between.

The chain employs TRBV12-3 or TRBV12-4 and TRBJ1-4; D is possibly TRBD1 (6 bases). The ends were cut back, 5 bases at V and 8 bases at J, with 15 bases in the middle. CDR3 length equals 14 residues. CDR3 region: CASSPSGAVEKLFF. The DNA for the CDR3 is TGTGCCAGCAGTCCGTCAGGGGCGGTCGAAAAACTGTTTTTT.

This clonotype was seen a handful of times. The chain recombines TRBV12-3 or TRBV12-4 with TRBJ2-7, with D possibly TRBD1 on 6 matching bases. Trimming took 3 bases from V and 6 from J, leaving 15 bases between them. This CDR3 region has 14 residues. The CDR3 protein is CASSFRQGTSEQYF. The CDR3 nucleotides read TGTGCCAGCAGTTTTCGGCAGGGGACCTCCGAGCAGTACTTC.

This clonotype turned up a few times. This chain's CDR3 is CASSYSSSGRTYEQYF. The CDR3 nucleotides read TGTGCCAGCAGTTACTCGTCCAGCGGGAGGACCTACGAGCAGTACTTC. The rearrangement links TRBV6-6 to TRBJ2-7; TRBD2 matches 9 bases. This CDR3 comprises 16 residues. CDR1 MNHNY and CDR2 SVGAGI come from the germline V gene (reference sequence). The trim removed 0 bases at V and 2 bases at J, leaving 5 bases unmatched.

This clonotype was counted many times. The chain has TRBV9 and TRBJ2-1, with a weak D call TRBD2 (6 bases). Germline lookup yields CDR1 SGDLS and CDR2 YYNGEE. The CDR3 extends over 14 amino acids. Trimming removed 0 bases at V and 10 bases at J, with 14 bases between. CDR3 coding DNA: TGTGCCAGCAGCGTAGATCTGTGGGGGGACGAGCAGTTCTTC. Protein sequence: CASSVDLWGDEQFF.

This sequence joins TRBV6-6 and TRBJ1-5, with TRBD1 matching over 9 bases. Germline CDR1 is MNHNY and CDR2 is SVGAGI (reference sequence). The V gene end was trimmed by 6 bases and the J gene end by 7 bases; junction bases not matched to a gene: 10. This CDR3 region has 15 residues. CDR3 amino acids: CASSKERTGGQPQHF. DNA for the CDR3: TGTGCCAGCAGCAAAGAGAGAACAGGGGGCCAGCCCCAGCATTTT.